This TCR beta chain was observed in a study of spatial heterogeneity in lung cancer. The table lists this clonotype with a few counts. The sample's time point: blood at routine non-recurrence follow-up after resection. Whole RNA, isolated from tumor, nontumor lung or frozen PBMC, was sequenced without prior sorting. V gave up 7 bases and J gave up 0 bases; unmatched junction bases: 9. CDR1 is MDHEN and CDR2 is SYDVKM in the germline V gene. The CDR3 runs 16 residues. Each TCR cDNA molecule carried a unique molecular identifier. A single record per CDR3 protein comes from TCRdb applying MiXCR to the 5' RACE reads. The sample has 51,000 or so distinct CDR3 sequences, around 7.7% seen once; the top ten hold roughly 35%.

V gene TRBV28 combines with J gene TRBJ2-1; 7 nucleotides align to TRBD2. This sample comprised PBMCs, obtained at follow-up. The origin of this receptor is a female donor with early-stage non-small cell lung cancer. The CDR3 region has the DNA TGTGCCAGCACCCCCCCGGGAGGAGGCTCCTACAATGAGCAGTTCTTC. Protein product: CASTPPGGGSYNEQFF.